This TCR beta chain was captured by sequencing in a study of blood T cell repertoires in COVID-19. Study at large: Collection of acute and convalescent COVID-19 samples took place in the United States, Italy and Spain. Sources were T cells, B-cell-depleted T cells, or PBMCs; the material itself was cDNA or gDNA.

Original processing methods: The authors estimated nucleated cell counts from reference gene primer amplification. TCRdb keeps only in-frame clones here, not all; method: immunoSEQ multiplex PCR. Clone size and the V and J calls come from that table; the DNA yielded D and trimming. The table shows fewer than 250,000 clones, with roughly 80% occurring only once. The CDR3 runs to 15 residues. The V end lost 3 bases, the J end lost 1 base, and 10 bases lay between the germline ends. The germline CDR1 and CDR2 sequences are SGDLS and YYNGEE. This chain links TRBV9 with TRBJ1-4; D perhaps matches TRBD1 (6 bases). Sequencing was performed on peripheral blood. The receptor's source is a woman in her seventies with acute or convalescent COVID-19. Written as DNA, the CDR3 is TGTGCCAGCAGCGCGGGAGGGGGAACTAATGAAAAACTGTTTTTT. It codes for CASSAGGGTNEKLFF.